This T cell receptor (beta chain) was sequenced for a study of blood T cells in healthy people across ages. Germline V CDR1 and CDR2: MNHEY, SMNVEV (reference sequence). V lost 7 bases and J lost 1, with 11 bases in between. The CDR3 extends over 15 amino acids. Then a second PCR, running roughly 7 to 12 cycles, was carried out with a sample-barcoded 5' primer and a J-beta primer mix. MiXCR was run by TCRdb on the 5' RACE reads, yielding one entry per CDR3 protein. Of more than 1 million distinct CDR3 sequences detected, 45% appear once; the ten largest clones hold approximately 20%. The receptor was derived from an older woman in good health. The V and J genes are TRBV27 and TRBJ2-6; D is uncertain. Specimen: blood. The CDR3 DNA follows: TGTGCCAGCACCAAGGAGCGATCTGGGGCCAACGTCCTGACTTTC. Its translation: CASTKERSGANVLTF.